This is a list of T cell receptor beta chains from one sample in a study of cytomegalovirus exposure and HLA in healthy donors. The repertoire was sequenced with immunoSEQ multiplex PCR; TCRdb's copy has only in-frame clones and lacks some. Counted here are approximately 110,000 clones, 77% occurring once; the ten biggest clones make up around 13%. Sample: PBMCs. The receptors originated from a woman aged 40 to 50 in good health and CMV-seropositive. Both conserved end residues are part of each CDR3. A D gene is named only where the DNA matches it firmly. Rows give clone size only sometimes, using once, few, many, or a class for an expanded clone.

TGCGCCAGCAGCTTGGAGGGCGCAGGGCGCACCGGGGAGCTGTTTTTT CASSLEGAGRTGELFF . few TRBJ2-2 TRBV5-1
TGTGCCAGCAGGAGGACTAGCGGATCGTACGAGCAGTACTTC CASRRTSGSYEQYF TRBD2 once TRBJ2-7 TRBV6-1
TGTGCCAGCAGTTTAATTGCAGGGCAGAGCAATCAGCCCCAGCATTTT CASSLIAGQSNQPQHF . . TRBJ1-5 TRBV28
TGCGCCAGCAGCCAAAGCGGTACCTACAATGAGCAGTTCTTC CASSQSGTYNEQFF . . TRBJ2-1 TRBV4-1
TGTGCCTGGAGCAGGGAGGGCAATCAGCCCCAGCATTTT CAWSREGNQPQHF . once TRBJ1-5 TRBV30
TGTGCCAGCAGCTTGGGGGGCAAGGTTAATGGCTACACCTTC CASSLGGKVNGYTF . many TRBJ1-2 TRBV5-6
TGTGCCAGCAGCTCCCCCGCGGGGGGCAGTGGCTACACCTTC CASSSPAGGSGYTF . . TRBJ1-2 TRBV11-2
TGTGCCAGCAGTTTATTATCGGGGACCTACGAGCAGTACTTC CASSLLSGTYEQYF . . TRBJ2-7 TRBV28
TGTGCTAGCAGCCTCGGCGGTATGTCTCAAGGGGAGCTGTTTTTT CASSLGGMSQGELFF . . TRBJ2-2 TRBV7-7
TGTGCCAGCAGTCAGACTAGCGGGAGTGGTGAGACCCAGTACTTC CASSQTSGSGETQYF TRBD2 . TRBJ2-5 TRBV28
TGTGCCAGCAGCTTGGTCGCCCAGGGGATGTATGGCTACACCTTC CASSLVAQGMYGYTF . . TRBJ1-2 TRBV5-4
TGTGCGCGGACTAGCGGGAGTTACACAGATACGCAGTATTTT CARTSGSYTDTQYF TRBD2 . TRBJ2-3 TRBV30
TGTGCCAGCAGTTGGTCTAGCGGACACTACGAGCAGTACTTC CASSWSSGHYEQYF TRBD2 . TRBJ2-7 TRBV28
TGCAGCGTTGTCCAGGTCTACGAGCAGTACTTC CSVVQVYEQYF . . TRBJ2-7 TRBV29-1
TGTGCCAGCAGCTATTTGGGGGAGGAGTTTGAAGCTTTCTTT CASSYLGEEFEAFF . . TRBJ1-1 TRBV2
TGTGCCAGCAGCTTGGGCAGCTCATATGGCTACACCTTC CASSLGSSYGYTF . . TRBJ1-2 TRBV7-2
TGCGCCAGCAGCTTTGACACGGATAATGAAAAACTGTTTTTT CASSFDTDNEKLFF . . TRBJ1-4 TRBV5-1
TGTGCCAGCAGTCCCGCCGGGACAGGACTCTCCTACGAGCAGTACTTC CASSPAGTGLSYEQYF TRBD1 . TRBJ2-7 TRBV28